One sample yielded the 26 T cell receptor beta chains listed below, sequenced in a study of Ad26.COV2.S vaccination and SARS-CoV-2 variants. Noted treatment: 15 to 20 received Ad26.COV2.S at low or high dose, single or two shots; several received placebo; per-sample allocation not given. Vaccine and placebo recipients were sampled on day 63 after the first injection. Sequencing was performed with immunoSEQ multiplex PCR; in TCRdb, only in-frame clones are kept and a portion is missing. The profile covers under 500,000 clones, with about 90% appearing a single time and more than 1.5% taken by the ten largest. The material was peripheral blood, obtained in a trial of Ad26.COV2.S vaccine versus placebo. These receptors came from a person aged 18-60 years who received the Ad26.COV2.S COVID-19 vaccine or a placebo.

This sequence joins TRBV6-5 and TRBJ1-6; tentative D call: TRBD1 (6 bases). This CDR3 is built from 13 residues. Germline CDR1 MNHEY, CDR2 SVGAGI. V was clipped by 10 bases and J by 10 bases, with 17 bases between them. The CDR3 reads CATTDSRRSPLHF. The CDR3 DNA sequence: TGTGCCACCACGGACAGTAGGAGGTCACCCCTCCACTTT.

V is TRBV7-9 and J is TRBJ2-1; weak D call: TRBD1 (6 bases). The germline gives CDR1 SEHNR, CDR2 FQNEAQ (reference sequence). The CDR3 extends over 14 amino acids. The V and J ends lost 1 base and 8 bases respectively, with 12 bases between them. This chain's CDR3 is CASSLVQGMHEQFF. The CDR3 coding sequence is TGTGCCAGCAGCTTAGTTCAGGGGATGCATGAGCAGTTCTTC.

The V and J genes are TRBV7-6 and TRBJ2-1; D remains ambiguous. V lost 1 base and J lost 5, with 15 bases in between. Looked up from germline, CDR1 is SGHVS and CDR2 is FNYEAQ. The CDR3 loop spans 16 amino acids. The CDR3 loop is CASSLGSASTHNEQFF. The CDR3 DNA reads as TGTGCCAGCAGCTTAGGCAGTGCCTCCACCCACAATGAGCAGTTCTTC.

CDR3 DNA: TGTGCCAGCAGTCTAGGGACAGGCTCGGGAAGCAATCAGCCCCAGCATTTT. Its translation: CASSLGTGSGSNQPQHF. The chain uses TRBV6-6 and TRBJ1-5; 8 nucleotides match TRBD1. Germline CDR1 MNHNY, CDR2 SVGAGI (reference sequence). J lost 1 base, V lost 5 bases, and 10 bases had no gene match. The CDR3 length is 17 residues.

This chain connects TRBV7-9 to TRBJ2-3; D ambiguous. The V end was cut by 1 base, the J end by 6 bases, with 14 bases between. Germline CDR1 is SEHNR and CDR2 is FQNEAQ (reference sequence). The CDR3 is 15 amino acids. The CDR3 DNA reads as TGTGCCAGCAGCTTAGGACGTCTGGGCGGCGATACGCAGTATTTT. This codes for CASSLGRLGGDTQYF. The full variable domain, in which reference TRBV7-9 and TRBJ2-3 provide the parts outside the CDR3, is DTGVSQNPRHKITKRGQNVTFRCDPISEHNRLYWYRQTLGQGPEFLTYFQNEAQLEKSRLLSDRFSAERPKGSFSTLEIQRTEQGDSAMYLCASSLGRLGGDTQYFGPGTRLTVL.

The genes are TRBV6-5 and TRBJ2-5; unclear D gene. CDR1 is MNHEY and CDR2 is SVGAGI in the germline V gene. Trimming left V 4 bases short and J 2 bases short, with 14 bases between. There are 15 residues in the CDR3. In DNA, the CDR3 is TGTGCCAGCAGTTCCGTCGAACAAGGGCAAGAGACCCAGTACTTC. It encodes CASSSVEQGQETQYF.

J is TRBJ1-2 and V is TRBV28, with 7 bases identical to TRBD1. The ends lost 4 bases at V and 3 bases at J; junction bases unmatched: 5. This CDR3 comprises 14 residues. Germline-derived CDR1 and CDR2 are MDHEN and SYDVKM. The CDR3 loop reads CASSSQGDYYGYTF. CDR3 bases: TGTGCCAGCAGTTCGCAGGGGGACTACTATGGCTACACCTTC.

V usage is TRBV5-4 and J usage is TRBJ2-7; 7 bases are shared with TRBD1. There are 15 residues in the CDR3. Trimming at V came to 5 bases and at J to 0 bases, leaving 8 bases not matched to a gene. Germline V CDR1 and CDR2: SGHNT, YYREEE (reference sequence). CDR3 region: CASSRDSTSSYEQYF. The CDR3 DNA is TGTGCCAGCAGTCGGGACAGTACAAGCTCCTACGAGCAGTACTTC.

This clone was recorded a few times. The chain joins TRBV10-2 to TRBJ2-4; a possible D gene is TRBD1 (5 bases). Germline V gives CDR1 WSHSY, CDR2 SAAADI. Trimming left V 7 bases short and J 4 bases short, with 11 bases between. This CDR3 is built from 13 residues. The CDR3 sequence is CASIDSGKNIQYF. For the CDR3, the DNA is TGCGCCAGCATCGACAGTGGAAAAAACATTCAGTACTTC.

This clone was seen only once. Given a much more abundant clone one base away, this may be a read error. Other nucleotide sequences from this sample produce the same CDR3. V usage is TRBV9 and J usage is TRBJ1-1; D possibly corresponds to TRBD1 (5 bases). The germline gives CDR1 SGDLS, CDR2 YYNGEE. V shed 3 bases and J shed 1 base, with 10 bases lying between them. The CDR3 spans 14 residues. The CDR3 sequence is CASSAQTGNTEAFF. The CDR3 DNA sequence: TGTGCCAGCAGCGCCCAAACAGGGAACACTGAAGCTTTCTTT.

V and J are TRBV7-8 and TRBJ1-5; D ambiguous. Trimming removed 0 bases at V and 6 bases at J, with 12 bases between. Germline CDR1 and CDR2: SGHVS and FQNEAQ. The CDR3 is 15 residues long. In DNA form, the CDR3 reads TGTGCCAGCAGCTTAGCGCTAACAGCGGGTCAGCCCCAGCATTTT. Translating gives CASSLALTAGQPQHF.

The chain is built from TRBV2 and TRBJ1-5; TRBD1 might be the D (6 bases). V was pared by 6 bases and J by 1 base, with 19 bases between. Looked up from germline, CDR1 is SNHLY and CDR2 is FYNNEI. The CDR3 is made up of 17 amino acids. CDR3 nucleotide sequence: TGTGCCAGCAGAACCACGGGACACCTGTTAAGCAATCAGCCCCAGCATTTT. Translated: CASRTTGHLLSNQPQHF.

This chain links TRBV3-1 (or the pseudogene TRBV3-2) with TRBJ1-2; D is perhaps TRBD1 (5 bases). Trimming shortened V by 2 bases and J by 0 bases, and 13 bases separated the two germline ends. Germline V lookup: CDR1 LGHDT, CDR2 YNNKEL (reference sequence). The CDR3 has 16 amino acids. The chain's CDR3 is CASSQSRALPNYGYTF. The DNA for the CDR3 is TGTGCCAGCAGCCAATCCAGGGCCCTACCTAACTATGGCTACACCTTC.

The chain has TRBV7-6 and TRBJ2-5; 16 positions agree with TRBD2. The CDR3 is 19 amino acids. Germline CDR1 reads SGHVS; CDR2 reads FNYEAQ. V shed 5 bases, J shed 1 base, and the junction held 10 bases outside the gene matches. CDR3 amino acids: CASSRGTSGGAPRQETQYF. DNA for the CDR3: TGTGCCAGCAGCCGTGGGACTAGCGGGGGGGCCCCCCGCCAAGAGACCCAGTACTTC.

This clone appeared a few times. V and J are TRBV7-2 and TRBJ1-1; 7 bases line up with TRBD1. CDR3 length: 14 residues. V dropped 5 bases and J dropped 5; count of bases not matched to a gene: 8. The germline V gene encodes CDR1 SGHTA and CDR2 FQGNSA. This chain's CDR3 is CASSPRQGGTEAFF. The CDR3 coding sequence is TGTGCCAGCAGCCCCCGACAGGGAGGTACTGAAGCTTTCTTT.

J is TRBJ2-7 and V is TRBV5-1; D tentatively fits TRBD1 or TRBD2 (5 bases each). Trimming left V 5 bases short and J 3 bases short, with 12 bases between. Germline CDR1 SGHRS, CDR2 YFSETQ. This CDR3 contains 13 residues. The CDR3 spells CASSTEGYYEQYF. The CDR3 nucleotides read TGCGCCAGCAGTACTGAGGGGTACTACGAGCAGTACTTC.

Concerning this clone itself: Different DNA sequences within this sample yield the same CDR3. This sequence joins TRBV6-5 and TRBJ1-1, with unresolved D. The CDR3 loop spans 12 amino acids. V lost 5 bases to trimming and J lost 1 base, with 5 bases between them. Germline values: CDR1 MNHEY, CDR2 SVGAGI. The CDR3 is CASSPGNTEAFF. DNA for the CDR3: TGTGCCAGCAGTCCAGGGAACACTGAAGCTTTCTTT.

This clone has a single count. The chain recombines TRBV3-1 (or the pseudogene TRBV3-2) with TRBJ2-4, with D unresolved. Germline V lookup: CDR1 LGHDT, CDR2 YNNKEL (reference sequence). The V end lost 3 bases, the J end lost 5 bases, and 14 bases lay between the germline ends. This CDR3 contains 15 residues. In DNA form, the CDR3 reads TGTGCCAGCAGCCAGGGTCTAGTCAGAGAAAACATTCAGTACTTC. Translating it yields CASSQGLVRENIQYF.

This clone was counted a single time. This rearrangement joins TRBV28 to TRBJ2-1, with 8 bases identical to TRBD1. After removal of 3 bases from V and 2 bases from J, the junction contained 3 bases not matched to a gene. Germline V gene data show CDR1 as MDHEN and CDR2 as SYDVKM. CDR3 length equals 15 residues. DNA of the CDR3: TGTGCCAGCAGTTTTTTGGACAGGGCCTACAATGAGCAGTTCTTC. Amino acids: CASSFLDRAYNEQFF.

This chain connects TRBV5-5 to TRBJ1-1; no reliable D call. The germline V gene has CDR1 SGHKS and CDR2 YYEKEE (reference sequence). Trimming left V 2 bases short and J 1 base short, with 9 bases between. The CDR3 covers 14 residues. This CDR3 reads CASSFGQQNTEAFF. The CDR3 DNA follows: TGTGCCAGCAGCTTTGGGCAGCAGAACACTGAAGCTTTCTTT.

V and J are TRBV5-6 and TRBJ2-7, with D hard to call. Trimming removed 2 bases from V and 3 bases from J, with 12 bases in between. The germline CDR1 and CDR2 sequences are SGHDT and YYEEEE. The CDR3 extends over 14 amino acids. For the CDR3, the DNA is TGTGCCAGCAGCTTTGGGCAAGTCCGCTACGAGCAGTACTTC. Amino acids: CASSFGQVRYEQYF.

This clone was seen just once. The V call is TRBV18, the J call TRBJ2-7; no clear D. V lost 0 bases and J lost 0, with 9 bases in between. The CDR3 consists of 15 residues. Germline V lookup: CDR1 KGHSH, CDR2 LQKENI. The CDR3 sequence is CASSPPFPSSYEQYF. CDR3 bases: TGTGCCAGCTCACCACCCTTTCCCAGCTCCTACGAGCAGTACTTC.

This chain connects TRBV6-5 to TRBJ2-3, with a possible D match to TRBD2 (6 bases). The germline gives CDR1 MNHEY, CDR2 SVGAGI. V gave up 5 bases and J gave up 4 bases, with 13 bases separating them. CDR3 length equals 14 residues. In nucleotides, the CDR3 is TGTGCCAGCAGTAAACCGTCTAGCGCAGATACGCAGTATTTT. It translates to CASSKPSSADTQYF.

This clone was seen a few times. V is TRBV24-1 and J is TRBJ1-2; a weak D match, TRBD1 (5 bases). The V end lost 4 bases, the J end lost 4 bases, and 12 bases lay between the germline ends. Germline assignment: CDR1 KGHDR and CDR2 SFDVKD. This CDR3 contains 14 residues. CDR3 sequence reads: CATSDQGAFYGYTF. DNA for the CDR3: TGTGCCACCAGTGACCAAGGGGCCTTCTATGGCTACACCTTC.

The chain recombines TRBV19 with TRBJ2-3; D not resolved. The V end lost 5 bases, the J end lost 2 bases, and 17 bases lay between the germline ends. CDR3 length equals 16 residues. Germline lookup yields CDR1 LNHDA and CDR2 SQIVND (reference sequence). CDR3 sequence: CASSVFREWDTDTQYF. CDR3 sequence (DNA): TGTGCCAGTAGTGTATTCCGAGAATGGGACACAGATACGCAGTATTTT. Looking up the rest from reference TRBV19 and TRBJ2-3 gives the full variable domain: DGGITQSPKYLFRKEGQNVTLSCEQNLNHDAMYWYRQDPGQGLRLIYYSQIVNDFQKGDIAEGYSVSREKKESFPLTVTSAQKNPTAFYLCASSVFREWDTDTQYFGPGTRLTVL.

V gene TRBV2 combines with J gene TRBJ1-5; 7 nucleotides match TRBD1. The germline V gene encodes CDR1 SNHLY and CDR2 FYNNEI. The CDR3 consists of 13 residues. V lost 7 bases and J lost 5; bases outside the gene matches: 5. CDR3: CASTRDRYQPQHF. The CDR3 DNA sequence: TGTGCCAGCACACGGGACAGATATCAGCCCCAGCATTTT.